The 19 T cell receptor beta chains below come from one sample, sequenced in a study of beta chain features in type 1 diabetes. Sequencing targeted expressed TCRB transcripts, as all isolated RNA had been reverse transcribed. Method: immunoSEQ multiplex PCR; TCRdb's copy keeps in-frame clones and lacks some. Seen here are roughly 380,000 clones, about 18% observed once, and the top ten hold 0.044%. Sequenced sample: naive CD4+ T cells from blood. All receptors derive from a young woman in good health.

This clone was detected a few times. The chain is built from TRBV10-3 and TRBJ2-2; TRBD2 matches 7 bases. With V trimmed by 6 bases and J by 6 bases, 7 bases remained unmatched. CDR1 is ENHRY and CDR2 is SYGVKD in the germline V gene. The CDR3 runs 14 residues. The CDR3 coding sequence is TGTGCCATCAGAGGACTAGACCTTTCCGGGGAGCTGTTTTTT. It codes for CAIRGLDLSGELFF.

This clone was recorded a few times. The rearrangement links TRBV30 to TRBJ2-1; D unclear. CDR1 is GTSNPN, CDR2 SVGIG, per germline (reference sequence). V lost 3 bases to trimming and J lost 5 bases, with 17 bases between them. The CDR3 spans 15 residues. Here the CDR3 DNA reads TGTGCCTGGAGAAAGTTGGGTGGTGGAGACAATGAGCAGTTCTTC. Translating it yields CAWRKLGGGDNEQFF.

The chain uses TRBV19 and TRBJ2-5; D is undetermined. Germline lookup yields CDR1 LNHDA and CDR2 SQIVND (reference sequence). The CDR3 contains 11 residues. Trimming took off 6 bases at V and 2 bases at J, with 4 bases between the two ends. In DNA form, the CDR3 reads TGTGCCAGTAGCCTTCAAGAGACCCAGTACTTC. Protein product: CASSLQETQYF.

This chain links TRBV16 with TRBJ2-1; TRBD1 aligns across 8 bases. The germline V gene encodes CDR1 KGHSY and CDR2 FQNENV. The CDR3 is made up of 13 amino acids. The junction had 7 bases not matched to a gene; V was cut back by 0 bases and J by 15 bases. The CDR3: CASSQSEQGGVFF. DNA of the CDR3: TGTGCCAGCAGCCAATCGGAACAGGGGGGTGTGTTCTTC.

The table lists this clone with a few counts. This chain connects TRBV6-5 to TRBJ2-7; 8 bases align to TRBD1. There are 13 residues in the CDR3. CDR1 MNHEY and CDR2 SVGAGI come from the germline V gene. Unmatched junction bases numbered 3, after V lost 6 bases and J lost 2 bases. CDR3 in DNA: TGTGCCAGCAGCCGACAGGGGCCCTACGAGCAGTACTTC. Its protein product is CASSRQGPYEQYF.

This clone was detected only a few times. The chain recombines TRBV6-6 with TRBJ1-5; D gene uncertain. Trimming stripped 6 bases from V and 0 bases from J, with 9 bases between. CDR1 is MNHNY, CDR2 SVGAGI, per germline (reference sequence). The CDR3 runs to 14 residues. The CDR3 reads CASRRDYSNQPQHF. The CDR3, as DNA: TGTGCCAGCAGACGGGATTATAGCAATCAGCCCCAGCATTTT.

The chain combines TRBV30 with TRBJ2-1; 12 positions match TRBD2. Losses at the gene ends were 4 bases for V and 5 bases for J; bases not matched to a gene: 6. The CDR3 totals 15 residues. CDR1 is GTSNPN and CDR2 is SVGIG in the germline V gene (reference sequence). CDR3 in DNA: TGTGCCTGGACCCCCGGACTAGCGGGAAACAATGAGCAGTTCTTC. Encoded protein: CAWTPGLAGNNEQFF.

There are many counts of this clone. The chain recombines TRBV23-1 with TRBJ2-3, with 7 positions matching TRBD1. TRBV23-1 is classed as an ORF, of uncertain function. The CDR3 covers 14 residues. Losses at the gene ends were 3 bases for V and 9 bases for J; bases not matched to a gene: 9. The CDR3 nucleotides are TGCGCCAGCAGTCATACCTCGGACAGGACCACGCAGTATTTT. The encoded protein is CASSHTSDRTTQYF.

This clone was counted only a few times. The V gene is TRBV5-1, the J gene TRBJ1-1; 9 bases are shared with TRBD1. The CDR3 loop spans 16 amino acids. Germline loops: CDR1 SGHRS, CDR2 YFSETQ. J was trimmed by 1 base and V by 2 bases; bases with no gene match: 6. The CDR3: CASSLSGTGRNTEAFF. CDR3 nucleotides: TGCGCCAGCAGCTTATCCGGGACAGGGCGGAACACTGAAGCTTTCTTT.

This chain uses TRBV2 with TRBJ2-3; possible D gene TRBD2, 6 bases. The CDR3 covers 15 residues. Looked up from germline, CDR1 is SNHLY and CDR2 is FYNNEI. Trimming stripped 3 bases from V and 1 base from J, with 11 bases between. Here the CDR3 reads CASSDRDFGTDTQYF. The CDR3 coding sequence is TGTGCCAGCAGTGATAGGGACTTCGGCACAGATACGCAGTATTTT.

The gene calls are TRBV29-1 and TRBJ2-3; 8 bases are shared with TRBD2. V shed 5 bases, J shed 5 bases, and the junction held 12 bases outside the gene matches. The length of the CDR3 is 15 residues. From germline, CDR1 is SQVTM and CDR2 ANQGSEA. CDR3 bases: TGCAGCGTTTTTTTCAGCGGGAGTTTTGTAGATACGCAGTATTTT. It encodes CSVFFSGSFVDTQYF.

This sequence joins TRBV29-1 and TRBJ2-6; D unclear. There are 14 residues in the CDR3. Trimming removed 4 bases at V and 0 bases at J, with 7 bases between. Germline CDR1 and CDR2: SQVTM and ANQGSEA. The CDR3 nucleotides are TGCAGCGTTGGTCAGTCCTCTGGGGCCAACGTCCTGACTTTC. This codes for CSVGQSSGANVLTF.

The table lists this clone with a few counts. The J gene is TRBJ2-5, the V gene TRBV11-3, with 8 positions matching TRBD2. Looked up from germline, CDR1 is SGHNT and CDR2 is YENEEA. The CDR3 is 14 residues long. The V gene end was trimmed by 7 bases and the J gene end by 5 bases; junction bases not matched to a gene: 9. The CDR3 spells CASKRAGGHETQYF. The CDR3 DNA reads as TGTGCCAGCAAGAGGGCGGGGGGTCATGAGACCCAGTACTTC.

The chain links TRBV7-9 to TRBJ2-7; 8 bases are shared with TRBD2. In germline, CDR1 is SEHNR, CDR2 FQNEAQ (reference sequence). The CDR3 sequence is 16 residues long. With 5 bases clipped from V and 0 bases from J, the junction kept 9 bases outside the gene matches. The CDR3 nucleotides read TGTGCCAGCAGCGGGGGAGCGGGGGTCCCCTCCTACGAGCAGTACTTC. Protein product: CASSGGAGVPSYEQYF. The full variable domain, completed using reference TRBV7-9 and TRBJ2-7, is DTGVSQNPRHKITKRGQNVTFRCDPISEHNRLYWYRQTLGQGPEFLTYFQNEAQLEKSRLLSDRFSAERPKGSFSTLEIQRTEQGDSAMYLCASSGGAGVPSYEQYFGPGTRLTVT.

The chain links TRBV29-1 to TRBJ1-2, with a possible D match to TRBD1 (5 bases). Germline lookup yields CDR1 SQVTM and CDR2 ANQGSEA. The length of the CDR3 is 15 residues. V was clipped by 3 bases and J by 4 bases, with 18 bases between them. The CDR3 DNA reads as TGCAGCGTTGAGGGCCGGGCCTGGCAGGGCTATGGCTACACCTTC. It translates to CSVEGRAWQGYGYTF. The variable domain in full, with the rest retrieved from reference TRBV29-1 and TRBJ1-2, is SAVISQKPSRDICQRGTSLTIQCQVDSQVTMMFWYRQQPGQSLTLIATANQGSEATYESGFVIDKFPISRPNLTFSTLTVSNMSPEDSSIYLCSVEGRAWQGYGYTFGSGTRLTVV.

This clone has more than one count but fewer than ten. The chain uses TRBV7-9 and TRBJ2-7, with TRBD1 identical over 11 bases. The germline V gene encodes CDR1 SEHNR and CDR2 FQNEAQ (reference sequence). This CDR3 has 15 residues. V gave up 5 bases and J gave up 5 bases; unmatched junction bases: 8. Written as DNA, the CDR3 is TGTGCCAGCAGCCCAGGGACAGGGGGTAGCGACGAGCAGTACTTC. This translates into CASSPGTGGSDEQYF.

In its sample, this clone was seen a few times. The rearrangement joins TRBV5-4 to TRBJ1-1, with D perhaps matching TRBD1 (5 bases). The CDR3 consists of 16 residues. Per the germline V gene, CDR1 is SGHNT and CDR2 is YYREEE (reference sequence). V lost 6 bases and J lost 4, with 22 bases in between. CDR3 nucleotide sequence: TGTGCCAGCATGGCAGGGCCCCCTGGGTTGGCCACTGAAGCTTTCTTT. Residues: CASMAGPPGLATEAFF.

In this sample, this clone turned up a few times. Other DNA sequences in this sample translate to the same CDR3. The rearrangement links TRBV27 to TRBJ1-1; 7 bases line up with TRBD1. The CDR3 is made up of 13 amino acids. Germline-derived CDR1 and CDR2 are MNHEY and SMNVEV (reference sequence). With 6 bases clipped from V and 1 base from J, the junction kept 2 bases outside the gene matches. As DNA, the CDR3 is TGTGCCAGCAGAAGACAGGGGAACACTGAAGCTTTCTTT. Encoded protein: CASRRQGNTEAFF.

The chain couples TRBV25-1 to TRBJ1-1; 11 positions agree with TRBD1. This CDR3 contains 14 residues. J lost 5 bases, V lost 5 bases, and 4 bases had no gene match. Germline V gene sequence: CDR1 MGHDK, CDR2 SYGVNS. The DNA for the CDR3 is TGTGCCAGCAGTCCCTGGGACAGGGGGACTGAAGCTTTCTTT. It encodes CASSPWDRGTEAFF.